Given below is one T cell receptor beta chain in context. Only a few counts were recorded for this clonotype. Its recognized antigen is unknown. No quality values exist for individual bases; no much larger clone is one base distant. The record originates from a study of post-analysis software for immune sequencing data (dated by TCRdb to 2014 to 2015). Looking at the study overall: Recorded disease courses included relapsing-remitting, secondary progressive and progressive-relapsing multiple sclerosis, with some patients lacking subtype annotation. The patient repertoires were compared against approximately ten previously published healthy control repertoires obtained from donors aged about 6 to 26 years. A subset of samples was prepared in parallel using single-end sample barcoding, then pooled and co-amplified after Illumina adapter ligation. Study-wide findings and limitations: Patients showed significantly higher frequencies than controls for a handful of TRBV segments, among them TRBV5-6, TRBV5-1 and TRBV20-1. The multiple sclerosis patient group was slightly younger than the control group. Multiple sclerosis patients had significantly lower normalized Chao1 diversity than controls, a result that suggests substantial peripheral T-cell clonal expansion. Direct clustering with F measure revealed strong co-clustering of samples prepared in the same batch, which led to a batch-effect correction.

The germline V gene encodes CDR1 DFQATT and CDR2 SNEGSKA (reference sequence). Its CDR3 holds 15 amino acids, cysteine through phenylalanine. CDR3 DNA is the only sequence kept; it has 45 bases, read in frame from the first base. Germline trimming amounts to 0 bases on V and 1 base on J, with 2 as the count of junction bases outside the gene matches. Library preparation employed PCR. This sample was sequenced with an Illumina HiSeq 2500. Unique molecular identifiers were incorporated into TCR beta cDNA libraries to reduce PCR and sequencing biases. Around 500,000 cDNA molecules were obtained for every 1 to 10 million input T cells, so each molecule roughly corresponded to one T cell. The same protocol used for the earlier healthy control dataset was applied to prepare and sequence the patient libraries. Samples belonging to the same batch were prepared together, multiplexed and sequenced on a shared HiSeq lane. The authors processed their data as follows. Raw barcoded reads were processed with MIGEC, discarding single-read molecular identifier groups before consensus assembly and CDR3 extraction. Clonotype tables were post-analysed with VDJtools, normalizing diversity by down-sampling all datasets to the smallest sample size. To correct batch-related cross-sample contamination, repertoire overlap clustering matched CDR3 amino acid sequences but not nucleotide sequences. TCRdb handled the public reads itself, with Q25 trimming in fastp and clone calling in MiXCR, and kept productive beta chains. All rows with the same CDR3 protein become a single entry with the most common DNA and genes. These V and J calls derive from TCRdb rather than the authors' analysis. In this sample the table shows around 700,000 distinct CDR3 sequences, approximately 60% of which occur a single time. Over 9% of the sample is held by the ten biggest clonotypes.

TCR beta repertoires were profiled from peripheral blood of about a dozen young patients with multiple sclerosis to demonstrate the VDJtools post-analysis software. Multiple sclerosis patients were children and adolescents aged 6 to 15 years. The source material was blood. This receptor was taken from a girl aged 2-10 years with multiple sclerosis. The rearrangement joined TRBV20-1 to TRBJ2-3; the central 9 bases match TRBD2. The DNA sequence is given as TGCAGTGCTAGAGATTGGACTAGCGGCACAGATACGCAGTATTTT. Its translation reads: CSARDWTSGTDTQYF.